A selection of T cell receptor beta chains follows, all from one sample in a study of shared clonotypes between healthy human individuals. Generated by immunoSEQ multiplex PCR, the TCRdb table keeps only in-frame clones and is missing some. The sample consists of about 490,000 clones, over 60% of them appearing once. Sequencing input: PBMCs. The source of these receptors is a woman aged 40 to 49 in good health. Some clones in this sample may be carry-over from other donors' samples. CDR3s include the opening cysteine and the closing phenylalanine or tryptophan.

CDR3aa	v_gene
CASSVSGRAGETQYF	TRBV2
CASSQDRNQPQHF	TRBV4-1
CASSLQGYEQYF	TRBV6-6
CASSLGSRAYEQYF	TRBV7-2
CASSSPQGRTDTQYF	TRBV28
CASSLELAGGRTDTQYF	TRBV7-9
CASRTGSNQPQHF	TRBV6-1
CASRPLLNQPQHF	TRBV6-6
CAWTTGFSGNTIYF	TRBV30
CSALEETQYF	TRBV20-1
CASSFIGRTTNEKLFF	TRBV28
CASSLEPGGNYGYTF	TRBV7-3
CASSLEFGAEETQYF	TRBV11-3
CASSRRGGNTIYF	TRBV7-2
CASSNPGTSGRLGEQFF	TRBV19
CASSQVRDSLNYGYTF	TRBV4-1
CASSLRTNTGELFF	TRBV7-3
CASSLPSGSVFF	TRBV14
CASSSRGTGEHGYTF	TRBV6-6
CASSLEAGGPYEQYF	TRBV4-2
CASSQEPSGTDTQYF	TRBV4-3
CASSFSGANVLTF	TRBV19
CASSVLGSEAFF	TRBV9
CASSLGGQNTGELFF	TRBV5-1
CASSQIPWVGQGGSEQFF	TRBV5-1
CASSSTSGSAGELFF	TRBV7-9
CASSRDVSARYTF	TRBV6-5
CASSLVTGNTGELFF	TRBV5-1
CASSSDNQPQHF	TRBV5-4
CASSQGRAAYNEQFF	TRBV4-2
CASSQDQNYGYTF	TRBV4-2
CASSYDSRTGGVTNTEAFF	TRBV5-1